This T cell receptor (beta chain) stems from a study of response to subunit inactivated influenza vaccine. As concerns this clonotype: What it binds is not known.

The trim removed 4 bases at V and 4 bases at J, leaving 15 bases unmatched. Germline V gene data show CDR1 as SGHAT and CDR2 as FQDESV (reference sequence). This CDR3 is 19 amino acids long. Study-wide results and caveats: There was a suggestion from the authors that each seasonal influenza vaccination recruits few new T cells.

TCRdb independently ran MiXCR on the RT-PCR reads; one entry per CDR3 protein. The sample has 170,000 or so distinct CDR3 sequences; around 11% are singletons. Sequenced material: CD8+ T cells sorted from PBMCs, taken less than 30 months after vaccination. The rearrangement links TRBV11-1 to TRBJ2-3; TRBD2 agrees at 12 bases. The sequence came from a man aged 45 to 70 who received an inactivated influenza vaccine. The CDR3 spells CASSSTRTSGATIADTQYF. CDR3 bases: TGTGCCAGCAGCTCGACTAGGACTAGCGGGGCCACCATTGCAGATACGCAGTATTTT.